One sample yielded the 19 T cell receptor beta chains listed below, sequenced in a study of somatic mutations in cytotoxic T cells in rheumatoid arthritis. Sequencing used immunoSEQ multiplex PCR; TCRdb keeps in-frame clones, though not all of them. The sample shows 20,000 to 25,000 clones, about 82% of them seen only once. Sample: CD8+ T cells sorted from blood. Receptor source: an adult with rheumatoid arthritis.

This clone was seen only once. The chain carries TRBV6-4 and TRBJ2-3, with 7 bases that match TRBD1. V shed 0 bases, J shed 4 bases, and the junction held 4 bases outside the gene matches. The CDR3 spans 15 residues. Germline V CDR1 and CDR2: MRHNA, SNTAGT. Here the CDR3 DNA reads TGTGCCAGCAGTGACTCGGCAGGGGGACCAGATACGCAGTATTTT. It yields the protein CASSDSAGGPDTQYF.

V gene TRBV9 combines with J gene TRBJ2-7, with D maybe TRBD1 (7 bases). The CDR3 sequence is 12 residues long. Germline CDR1 is SGDLS and CDR2 is YYNGEE. V lost 4 bases, J lost 3 bases, and 8 bases lay in between. CDR3 amino acids: CASSQGGYEQYF. The DNA of the CDR3 is TGTGCCAGCAGCCAGGGGGGCTACGAGCAGTACTTC.

This clone was recorded only once. V and J are TRBV7-2 and TRBJ2-3; 7 nucleotides agree with TRBD2. CDR3 length: 14 residues. The V gene end was trimmed by 3 bases and the J gene end by 4 bases; junction bases not matched to a gene: 4. Germline V gene lookup returns CDR1 SGHTA and CDR2 FQGNSA. The CDR3 sequence: CASSFSGVADTQYF. Here the CDR3 DNA reads TGTGCCAGCAGCTTCAGCGGGGTGGCAGATACGCAGTATTTT.

The chain is built from TRBV7-9 and TRBJ1-1; D is undetermined. Trimming pared 4 bases from V and 0 bases from J, leaving 9 bases between. Germline V CDR1 and CDR2: SEHNR, FQNEAQ (reference sequence). CDR3 length: 14 amino acids. The CDR3 loop is CASSSVNLNTEAFF. The DNA for the CDR3 is TGTGCCAGCAGCTCTGTTAATCTGAACACTGAAGCTTTCTTT.

The gene calls are TRBV7-9 and TRBJ1-6; maybe TRBD1 (5 bases). Between the trimmed V and J ends, which lost 4 bases and 7 bases, there was a span of 17 bases. Germline loops: CDR1 SEHNR, CDR2 FQNEAQ (reference sequence). The CDR3 loop spans 16 amino acids. CDR3 region: CASSSATAGTNSPLHF. The DNA for the CDR3 is TGTGCCAGCAGCTCAGCAACCGCAGGGACCAATTCACCCCTCCACTTT.

This rearrangement joins TRBV7-9 to TRBJ2-5, with D perhaps matching TRBD1 or TRBD2 (7 bases each). CDR3 length: 15 residues. Trimming removed 5 bases at V and 0 bases at J, with 13 bases between. In germline, CDR1 is SEHNR, CDR2 FQNEAQ (reference sequence). The DNA for the CDR3 is TGTGCCAGCAGCCAGGGGGGGCAGCACCAAGAGACCCAGTACTTC. Translation: CASSQGGQHQETQYF.

V usage is TRBV29-1 and J usage is TRBJ1-1, with D perhaps TRBD1 (5 bases). CDR3 length: 11 residues. Germline loops: CDR1 SQVTM, CDR2 ANQGSEA. V dropped 6 bases and J dropped 5 bases, with 10 bases sitting between them. CDR3 residues: CSVGGRTEAFF. For the CDR3, the DNA is TGCAGCGTGGGGGGACGGACTGAAGCTTTCTTT.

V is TRBV6-1 and J is TRBJ2-5; tentative D call: TRBD1 (6 bases). V was cut by 2 bases and J by 3 bases, with 13 bases left in between. This CDR3 is 15 amino acids long. The germline V gene encodes CDR1 MNHNS and CDR2 SASEGT. CDR3 loop: CASSEQGYLEETQYF. The CDR3 region has the DNA TGTGCCAGCAGTGAACAGGGGTACCTTGAAGAGACCCAGTACTTC.

V is TRBV10-1 and J is TRBJ2-7; D remains ambiguous. The CDR3 contains 13 residues. Trimming pared 6 bases from V and 2 bases from J, leaving 11 bases between. Germline lookup yields CDR1 WNHNN and CDR2 SYGVQD (reference sequence). This CDR3 is CASSATLTYEQYF. DNA of the CDR3: TGCGCCAGCAGCGCGACTCTTACCTACGAGCAGTACTTC.

This clone came up once. The chain is built from TRBV7-9 and TRBJ1-1, with a weak D call TRBD1 (5 bases). V was cut by 1 base and J by 8 bases, with 17 bases left in between. Germline CDR1 SEHNR, CDR2 FQNEAQ (reference sequence). There are 15 residues in the CDR3. Written as DNA, the CDR3 is TGTGCCAGCAGCTTAGGGGGTGGGACCCTCGCCGAAGCTTTCTTT. Amino acid sequence: CASSLGGGTLAEAFF. Based on the CDR3 plus reference TRBV7-9 and TRBJ1-1, the full variable domain is DTGVSQNPRHKITKRGQNVTFRCDPISEHNRLYWYRQTLGQGPEFLTYFQNEAQLEKSRLLSDRFSAERPKGSFSTLEIQRTEQGDSAMYLCASSLGGGTLAEAFFGQGTRLTVV.

The chain has TRBV7-8 and TRBJ2-5; 10 bases match TRBD2. V dropped 1 base and J dropped 5; count of bases not matched to a gene: 13. The CDR3 is 18 amino acids. The V gene's germline CDR1 is SGHVS and CDR2 FQNEAQ. The DNA for the CDR3 is TGTGCCAGCAGCTTAGGGCTAGCGGGGGCACTACGGTGGGAGACCCAGTACTTC. Its protein product is CASSLGLAGALRWETQYF.

This clone came up a few times. The rearrangement joins TRBV7-9 to TRBJ1-1; D unresolved. Germline assignment: CDR1 SEHNR and CDR2 FQNEAQ (reference sequence). The CDR3 spans 13 residues. Trimming pared 5 bases from V and 1 base from J, leaving 8 bases between. CDR3 DNA sequence: TGTGCCAGCAGCGACGAGTGGAACACTGAAGCTTTCTTT. Residues: CASSDEWNTEAFF.

This clone showed up just a few times. This chain links TRBV4-1 with TRBJ1-6; D uncertain. V shed 1 base and J shed 2 bases, with 9 bases lying between them. Germline loops: CDR1 MGHRA, CDR2 YSYEKL. The CDR3 contains 16 residues. The CDR3 DNA is TGCGCCAGCAGCCAAGTTTGGCCAGCCTATAATTCACCCCTCCACTTT. Its protein product is CASSQVWPAYNSPLHF.

This chain joins TRBV5-1 and TRBJ1-2; 7 nucleotides line up with TRBD1. Per germline, CDR1 SGHRS and CDR2 YFSETQ. CDR3 length: 13 amino acids. J gave up 6 bases and V 0 bases, and 2 bases lay outside the gene matches. In DNA form, the CDR3 reads TGCGCCAGCAGCTTGGGGACAGGTGATGGCTACACCTTC. It yields the protein CASSLGTGDGYTF.

This clone was seen just once. The chain employs TRBV4-3 and TRBJ2-3; 11 bases are a match to TRBD1. Germline assignment: CDR1 LGHNA and CDR2 YSLEER. The V segment lost 0 bases and the J segment 4 bases; nucleotides outside the gene matches: 3. The CDR3 is 16 amino acids. This CDR3 is CASSQEDRGPSDTQYF. CDR3 sequence (DNA): TGCGCCAGCAGCCAAGAGGACAGGGGGCCATCAGATACGCAGTATTTT.

The count of this clone is one. The V gene is TRBV5-4, the J gene TRBJ1-2; D uncertain. CDR3 length equals 16 residues. The germline gives CDR1 SGHNT, CDR2 YYREEE (reference sequence). Trimming stripped 4 bases from V and 0 bases from J, with 16 bases between. CDR3 sequence: CASSPQPNPSNYGYTF. CDR3 in DNA: TGTGCCAGCAGCCCTCAGCCTAATCCGTCTAACTATGGCTACACCTTC.

V is TRBV7-9 and J is TRBJ2-7, with a tentative D call TRBD1 (5 bases). Germline V lookup: CDR1 SEHNR, CDR2 FQNEAQ (reference sequence). This CDR3 has 16 residues. V lost 5 bases and J lost 2, with 19 bases in between. The CDR3, as DNA: TGTGCCAGCAGCCCAGTGGTGTCAGGGCGGACCTACGAGCAGTACTTC. Translation gives CASSPVVSGRTYEQYF.

This clone has only one observation. The gene calls are TRBV5-6 and TRBJ2-2; 11 nucleotides align to TRBD1. The CDR3 totals 17 residues. Germline V gene lookup returns CDR1 SGHDT and CDR2 YYEEEE. V was pared by 2 bases and J by 0 bases, with 3 bases of the junction left unmatched. In DNA, the CDR3 is TGTGCCAGCAGCTTCCTGGGACAGGGGGCGAACACCGGGGAGCTGTTTTTT. Translation gives CASSFLGQGANTGELFF.

The chain carries TRBV6-5 and TRBJ2-7; D is unresolved. The CDR3 has 13 residues. Trimming stripped 8 bases from V and 3 bases from J, with 14 bases between. Per the germline V gene, CDR1 is MNHEY and CDR2 is SVGAGI. As DNA, the CDR3 is TGTGCCAGCGGGTACGGGTCGCACTACGAGCAGTACTTC. It codes for CASGYGSHYEQYF.